This TCR beta chain was profiled in a study of blood T cell repertoires in COVID-19. Study background: Specimens from acute and convalescent COVID-19 originated in the United States, Italy and Spain. T cells, B-cell-depleted T cells, or PBMCs supplied cDNA or gDNA.

Profiled with immunoSEQ multiplex PCR; TCRdb holds only in-frame clones, not every one. The table records 50,000 to 70,000 clones, about 80% of them present only once. CDR1 is GTSNPN and CDR2 is SVGIG in the germline V gene (reference sequence). The V segment lost 5 bases and the J segment 2 bases; nucleotides outside the gene matches: 6. This CDR3 is 15 amino acids long. Sequenced: peripheral blood. V usage is TRBV30 and J usage is TRBJ1-5; 10 nucleotides align to TRBD1. The sequence was obtained from an elderly man with COVID-19, enrolled during active disease. CDR3 nucleotides: TGTGCCTGGGACCGGGACAGGGGCCGCAATCAGCCCCAGCATTTT. Its translation is CAWDRDRGRNQPQHF.